This T cell receptor (beta chain) is drawn from a study of Ad26.COV2.S vaccination and SARS-CoV-2 variants. Treatment here: roughly 19 received Ad26.COV2.S at low or high dose, single or two shots; 5 received placebo; per-sample allocation not given. Day 63 after the first vaccine or placebo injection was the time point for sampling. Sequenced by immunoSEQ multiplex PCR; TCRdb stores in-frame clones only, minus some. The sample lists about 320,000 clones; roughly 84% were seen once. The sequences come from peripheral blood, collected in a trial of Ad26.COV2.S vaccine versus placebo. The receptor was isolated from a person aged 18-60 years who received the Ad26.COV2.S COVID-19 vaccine or a placebo.

The CDR3 spells CASSPGQGLWGRETQYF. CDR3 nucleotides: TGTGCCAGCAGCCCGGGACAGGGGCTTTGGGGGAGAGAGACCCAGTACTTC. V gene TRBV6-2 or TRBV6-3 combines with J gene TRBJ2-5, with 10 bases lining up with TRBD1. V lost 6 bases and J lost 4; bases outside the gene matches: 14. Germline V CDR1 and CDR2: MNHEY, SVGEGT. CDR3 length: 17 residues.